This T cell receptor beta chain was captured in a study of patients and donors after allogeneic stem cell transplantation. One entry per CDR3 protein results from TCRdb running MiXCR on the RT-PCR reads. The sample yields more than 2,500 distinct CDR3 sequences, approximately 5.1% seen once. In its sample, this clonotype is large. V lost 4 bases and J lost 5; bases outside the gene matches: 10. The CDR3 totals 15 residues. The chain couples TRBV12-3 or TRBV12-4 to TRBJ2-5; 7 positions agree with TRBD1. The source material was blood, either unsorted or a sorted T cell fraction (not recorded which). This sequence was found in a human donor who was either an allogeneic HSCT recipient or a stem cell or donor lymphocyte infusion donor (not recorded which). It is not recorded whose cells these are; they may come from a transplant donor. CDR3 sequence reads: CASSYEGASGETQYF. CDR3 bases: TGTGCCAGCAGTTACGAGGGGGCCTCGGGGGAGACCCAGTACTTC.